The 17 T cell receptor beta chains presented below share a single source sample, sequenced in a study of blood T cell repertoires in COVID-19. Some clones are missing from TCRdb's copy, which holds only in-frame ones; the method was immunoSEQ multiplex PCR. The table lists over 200,000 clones, 75% to 85% of them singletons, with 1.3% in the top ten. Source material: peripheral blood. The receptors originated from a woman aged 25 to 39 with COVID-19, enrolled during active disease.

As DNA, the CDR3 is TGTGCCACCAGTGATTCGACAGGGGGCGACTACAATGAGCAGTTCTTC. It encodes CATSDSTGGDYNEQFF. The chain links TRBV24-1 to TRBJ2-1, with 10 bases aligning to TRBD1. Germline V gene data show CDR1 as KGHDR and CDR2 as SFDVKD. CDR3 size: 16 residues. V dropped 2 bases and J dropped 3; count of bases not matched to a gene: 3.

The chain joins TRBV9 to TRBJ2-2, with D possibly being TRBD2 (6 bases). Trimming cost V 3 bases and J 6 bases, with 12 bases left between them. Germline V gene lookup returns CDR1 SGDLS and CDR2 YYNGEE. The length of the CDR3 is 14 residues. In DNA form, the CDR3 reads TGTGCCAGCAGCGGCCGGGAGAAGGCCGGGGAGCTGTTTTTT. Its translation is CASSGREKAGELFF.

The chain recombines TRBV28 with TRBJ2-5; tentatively, D is TRBD1 (6 bases). CDR3 size: 15 residues. The V end was cut by 0 bases, the J end by 3 bases, with 11 bases between. Germline CDR1 is MDHEN and CDR2 is SYDVKM. CDR3 sequence (DNA): TGTGCCAGCAGTTTATGGGGTGGGGGCGAAGAGACCCAGTACTTC. This encodes CASSLWGGGEETQYF. The full variable domain, its missing parts supplied by reference TRBV28 and TRBJ2-5, is DVKVTQSSRYLVKRTGEKVFLECVQDMDHENMFWYRQDPGLGLRLIYFSYDVKMKEKGDIPEGYSVSREKKERFSLILESASTNQTSMYLCASSLWGGGEETQYFGPGTRLLVL.

V and J are TRBV9 and TRBJ2-5; unclear D gene. CDR1 is SGDLS, CDR2 YYNGEE, per germline. The ends were cut back, 0 bases at V and 5 bases at J, with 8 bases in the middle. CDR3 size: 13 residues. CDR3 sequence: CASSVASWETQYF. In DNA, the CDR3 is TGTGCCAGCAGCGTAGCGAGCTGGGAGACCCAGTACTTC.

V usage is TRBV19 and J usage is TRBJ1-1; D is possibly TRBD1 (6 bases). Germline CDR1 LNHDA, CDR2 SQIVND (reference sequence). The CDR3 covers 14 residues. V dropped 5 bases and J dropped 2 bases, with 12 bases sitting between them. The CDR3 is CASSPTQGNTEAFF. CDR3 nucleotide sequence: TGTGCCAGTAGTCCCACACAGGGTAACACTGAAGCTTTCTTT.

The chain employs TRBV24-1 and TRBJ1-2, with D hard to call. The CDR3 is 13 amino acids. Germline V CDR1 and CDR2: KGHDR, SFDVKD. The V and J ends lost 8 bases and 8 bases respectively, with 17 bases between them. The chain's CDR3 is CATMGAPSGGYTF. CDR3 DNA: TGTGCCACCATGGGAGCCCCCAGTGGAGGCTACACCTTC.

This chain links TRBV29-1 with TRBJ2-5, with TRBD2 as a possible D gene (6 bases). V was trimmed by 4 bases and J by 4 bases, leaving 13 bases between them. Germline loops: CDR1 SQVTM, CDR2 ANQGSEA. CDR3 length equals 13 residues. Here the CDR3 DNA reads TGCAGCGTTGTTGGACCGGAGGGAGAGACCCAGTACTTC. Translated: CSVVGPEGETQYF.

This rearrangement joins TRBV9 to TRBJ2-7; no reliable D call. The CDR3 covers 14 residues. V lost 4 bases to trimming and J lost 3 bases, with 14 bases between them. The germline gives CDR1 SGDLS, CDR2 YYNGEE. The CDR3 loop is CASSPTGRGYEQYF. In DNA form, the CDR3 reads TGTGCCAGCAGCCCCACCGGCAGAGGCTACGAGCAGTACTTC.

The CDR3 is CASSLTGGSNQPQHF. In nucleotides, the CDR3 is TGTGCCAGCAGTTTGACAGGGGGAAGCAATCAGCCCCAGCATTTT. The gene calls are TRBV28 and TRBJ1-5; the match to TRBD1 covers 9 bases. CDR1 is MDHEN, CDR2 SYDVKM, per germline. Trimming cost V 3 bases and J 1 base; bases outside gene matches: 1. This CDR3 has 15 amino acids.

The chain links TRBV4-1 to TRBJ2-7, with 9 nucleotides matching TRBD1. Trimming removed 3 bases from V and 2 bases from J; junction bases left unmatched: 5. CDR1 is MGHRA and CDR2 is YSYEKL in the germline V gene. The CDR3 covers 15 residues. CDR3 protein: CASSQGQGGTYEQYF. For the CDR3, the DNA is TGCGCCAGCAGCCAGGGACAGGGAGGAACCTACGAGCAGTACTTC.

The rearrangement links TRBV27 to TRBJ1-2, with unresolved D. Germline V CDR1 and CDR2: MNHEY, SMNVEV (reference sequence). This CDR3 has 13 residues. Trimming shortened V by 4 bases and J by 2 bases, and 8 bases separated the two germline ends. The chain's CDR3 is CASSSIGNYGYTF. CDR3 sequence (DNA): TGTGCCAGCAGTTCTATCGGGAACTATGGCTACACCTTC.

This chain joins TRBV5-5 and TRBJ2-7; 11 nucleotides agree with TRBD2. Germline CDR1 and CDR2: SGHKS and YYEKEE (reference sequence). The CDR3 is 14 amino acids. The trim removed 4 bases at V and 2 bases at J, leaving 2 bases unmatched. The CDR3 sequence: CASSPGLAAYEQYF. The CDR3, as DNA: TGTGCCAGCAGCCCGGGACTAGCGGCCTACGAGCAGTACTTC.

The chain is built from TRBV9 and TRBJ2-3; 7 nucleotides match TRBD2. The CDR3 contains 16 residues. The V gene's germline CDR1 is SGDLS and CDR2 YYNGEE. With V trimmed by 3 bases and J by 0 bases, 7 bases remained unmatched. CDR3 sequence reads: CASSAGLQSSTDTQYF. In DNA, the CDR3 is TGTGCCAGCAGCGCGGGACTACAATCTAGCACAGATACGCAGTATTTT.

This rearrangement joins TRBV9 to TRBJ2-7; 8 nucleotides align to TRBD1. V was clipped by 2 bases and J by 3 bases; unmatched bases: 1. Germline V lookup: CDR1 SGDLS, CDR2 YYNGEE. The CDR3 length is 13 residues. DNA of the CDR3: TGTGCCAGCAGCGTCGACAGGGGCTACGAGCAGTACTTC. This translates into CASSVDRGYEQYF.

This chain connects TRBV5-1 to TRBJ2-7, with D maybe TRBD1 (6 bases). Looked up from germline, CDR1 is SGHRS and CDR2 is YFSETQ. V was cut by 2 bases and J by 5 bases, with 11 bases left in between. This CDR3 has 13 amino acids. CDR3 residues: CASSFNRVDEQYF. The CDR3 region has the DNA TGCGCCAGCAGCTTCAACAGGGTTGACGAGCAGTACTTC.

V and J are TRBV2 and TRBJ1-1; D might be TRBD1 (6 bases). Deletions cut 7 bases from V and 3 bases from J, with 18 bases between. The CDR3 length is 15 residues. The germline V gene has CDR1 SNHLY and CDR2 FYNNEI. The CDR3 reads CASTEQGSLHTEAFF. In nucleotides, the CDR3 is TGTGCCAGCACTGAGCAGGGGTCGTTGCACACTGAAGCTTTCTTT. Combining the CDR3 with reference TRBV2 and TRBJ1-1 gives the whole variable domain EPEVTQTPSHQVTQMGQEVILRCVPISNHLYFYWYRQILGQKVEFLVSFYNNEISEKSEIFDDQFSVERPDGSNFTLKIRSTKLEDSAMYFCASTEQGSLHTEAFFGQGTRLTVV.

The CDR3, as DNA: TGTGCCACCAGTGATTTGGCGGGGGGGGACACCGGGGAGCTGTTTTTT. Translating gives CATSDLAGGDTGELFF. This chain links TRBV24-1 with TRBJ2-2, with TRBD2 matching over 9 bases. This CDR3 has 16 residues. Per the germline V gene, CDR1 is KGHDR and CDR2 is SFDVKD. V trimming: 0 bases; J trimming: 3 bases; junction bases outside the gene matches: 1.